This passage covers 32 T cell receptor beta chains from one sample sequenced in a study of blood T cell repertoires in COVID-19. Here immunoSEQ multiplex PCR was the method, and the copy in TCRdb shows in-frame clones only, minus some. The sample lists some 110,000 clones, about 85% occurring once. Sequenced sample: peripheral blood. These receptors were obtained from a man between 45 and 60 years old with acute or convalescent COVID-19.

V usage is TRBV7-3 and J usage is TRBJ1-6, with 10 nucleotides matching TRBD1. In germline, CDR1 is SGHTA, CDR2 FQGTGA. The CDR3 covers 15 residues. Trimming removed 2 bases from V and 7 bases from J; junction bases left unmatched: 2. Written as DNA, the CDR3 is TGTGCCAGCAGCTTAGGGACAGGGGTAAATTCACCCCTCCACTTT. Translating it yields CASSLGTGVNSPLHF.

This chain links TRBV5-4 with TRBJ2-7, with 8 bases fitting TRBD1. Germline values: CDR1 SGHNT, CDR2 YYREEE (reference sequence). This CDR3 comprises 15 residues. V dropped 2 bases and J dropped 4; count of bases not matched to a gene: 8. Here the CDR3 reads CASSFRQGQAYEQYF. The CDR3 DNA reads as TGTGCCAGCAGCTTCCGACAGGGGCAAGCTTACGAGCAGTACTTC.

This sequence joins TRBV10-2 and TRBJ1-2; D unresolved. V gave up 8 bases and J gave up 0 bases, with 10 bases separating them. The CDR3 sequence is 13 residues long. Germline CDR1 is WSHSY and CDR2 is SAAADI. CDR3 sequence reads: CASGSNPNYGYTF. In DNA, the CDR3 is TGCGCCAGCGGTTCTAATCCTAACTATGGCTACACCTTC.

The rearrangement links TRBV5-6 to TRBJ2-5, with TRBD2 matching over 13 bases. Trimming removed 3 bases from V and 5 bases from J; junction bases left unmatched: 7. Per germline, CDR1 SGHDT and CDR2 YYEEEE. The CDR3 is 16 amino acids. The CDR3, as DNA: TGTGCCAGCAGCTGGGGACTAGCGGGGTTTCTGGAGACCCAGTACTTC. As protein: CASSWGLAGFLETQYF.

The chain couples TRBV4-1 to TRBJ1-2, with 11 nucleotides matching TRBD1. V dropped 1 base and J dropped 5; count of bases not matched to a gene: 12. The CDR3 covers 18 residues. The V gene's germline CDR1 is MGHRA and CDR2 YSYEKL. CDR3 sequence (DNA): TGCGCCAGCAGCCAAGGCCCCGACCCGGGACAGGGGGTTTATGGCTACACCTTC. Its protein is CASSQGPDPGQGVYGYTF.

V usage is TRBV19 and J usage is TRBJ2-3; TRBD2 aligns across 8 bases. V trimming: 5 bases; J trimming: 5 bases; junction bases outside the gene matches: 9. This CDR3 has 15 amino acids. The germline V gene has CDR1 LNHDA and CDR2 SQIVND (reference sequence). The CDR3 spells CASSEMAGGGDTQYF. DNA of the CDR3: TGTGCCAGTAGTGAAATGGCGGGGGGAGGAGATACGCAGTATTTT.

This chain links TRBV3-1 (or the pseudogene TRBV3-2) with TRBJ2-3; D remains unclear. This CDR3 is built from 14 residues. Germline assignment: CDR1 LGHDT and CDR2 YNNKEL (reference sequence). Trimming cost V 6 bases and J 1 base, with 11 bases left between them. The CDR3 nucleotides are TGTGCCAGCAGTGCCGGTGGAGGCACAGATACGCAGTATTTT. This codes for CASSAGGGTDTQYF.

V gene TRBV5-1 combines with J gene TRBJ1-5, with 10 bases that match TRBD1. V was pared by 3 bases and J by 4 bases, with 4 bases of the junction left unmatched. Germline CDR1 and CDR2: SGHRS and YFSETQ. This CDR3 has 15 amino acids. The CDR3, as DNA: TGCGCCAGCAGCTCAGGACAGGGGGAAAATCAGCCCCAGCATTTT. Its translation: CASSSGQGENQPQHF.

This clone was seen once. The rearrangement uses TRBV5-1 and TRBJ2-7; D may be TRBD2 (6 bases). The ends were cut back, 2 bases at V and 6 bases at J, with 9 bases in the middle. This CDR3 comprises 12 residues. Looked up from germline, CDR1 is SGHRS and CDR2 is YFSETQ. For the CDR3, the DNA is TGCGCCAGCAGCTTTAGCGGCGGCGAGCAGTACTTC. Encoded protein: CASSFSGGEQYF.

A single count supports this clone. The rearrangement joins TRBV7-2 to TRBJ2-1; TRBD2 matches 10 bases. This CDR3 contains 15 residues. CDR1 SGHTA and CDR2 FQGNSA come from the germline V gene. Trimming cost V 1 base and J 10 bases; bases outside gene matches: 7. CDR3 coding DNA: TGTGCCAGCAGCTTAGATTCTAGCGGGAGTTGGGAGCAGTTCTTC. Protein: CASSLDSSGSWEQFF.

This rearrangement joins TRBV11-3 to TRBJ2-5, with TRBD2 matching over 8 bases. The junction had 9 bases not matched to a gene; V was cut back by 5 bases and J by 4 bases. Germline CDR1 SGHNT, CDR2 YENEEA. The CDR3 consists of 15 residues. CDR3 sequence reads: CASSRREGGGETQYF. The CDR3 DNA is TGTGCCAGCAGCAGACGGGAGGGGGGCGGAGAGACCCAGTACTTC.

This sequence joins TRBV18 and TRBJ1-4; D possibly corresponds to TRBD1 (5 bases). The germline CDR1 and CDR2 sequences are KGHSH and LQKENI. The CDR3 length is 14 residues. V was pared by 3 bases and J by 7 bases, with 12 bases between. CDR3 nucleotides: TGTGCCAGCTCACCGGGGCGATCGTTTGAAAAACTGTTTTTT. This translates into CASSPGRSFEKLFF.

V is TRBV7-7 and J is TRBJ2-5, with 9 bases that match TRBD2. Germline CDR1 is SSHAT and CDR2 is FNYEAQ (reference sequence). The ends lost 11 bases at V and 11 bases at J; junction bases unmatched: 12. This CDR3 spans 12 amino acids. DNA for the CDR3: TGTGCCCTAGGAGGCGGGAGGGTCCAACAGTACTTC. Protein: CALGGGRVQQYF.

This clone was seen a single time. The V gene is TRBV5-1, the J gene TRBJ1-6, with no clear D. The CDR3 is 17 residues long. Germline assignment: CDR1 SGHRS and CDR2 YFSETQ. The V end was cut by 3 bases, the J end by 0 bases, with 13 bases between. CDR3 region: CASSSSGRSSYNSPLHF. CDR3 DNA sequence: TGCGCCAGCAGCTCGTCGGGGAGGAGCTCCTATAATTCACCCCTCCACTTT.

This chain connects TRBV30 to TRBJ2-3; 7 bases map to TRBD1. Per germline, CDR1 GTSNPN and CDR2 SVGIG (reference sequence). The CDR3 sequence is 13 residues long. The V and J ends lost 3 bases and 1 base, in that order; junction bases with no gene match: 1. The CDR3 DNA follows: TGTGCCTGGAGGGACAGGCGCACAGATACGCAGTATTTT. Protein: CAWRDRRTDTQYF.

The chain recombines TRBV13 with TRBJ2-5; no definite D call. CDR1 PRHDT and CDR2 FYEKMQ come from the germline V gene (reference sequence). The CDR3 sequence is 11 residues long. V gave up 5 bases and J gave up 2 bases, with 3 bases separating them. Here the CDR3 reads CASSAQETQYF. The CDR3 nucleotides are TGTGCCAGCAGCGCGCAAGAGACCCAGTACTTC.

This clone was counted between two and nine times. The CDR3 DNA is TGCAGTGCTAGTCCCCGGGGGGGGCAGGGCCTTAGCTCCTACGAGCAGTACTTC. As protein: CSASPRGGQGLSSYEQYF. V and J are TRBV20-1 and TRBJ2-7; TRBD2 agrees at 8 bases. The CDR3 is 18 residues long. Per the germline V gene, CDR1 is DFQATT and CDR2 is SNEGSKA (reference sequence). After removal of 3 bases from V and 0 bases from J, the junction contained 16 bases not matched to a gene.

The chain couples TRBV2 to TRBJ2-1; the D is unclear. From germline, CDR1 is SNHLY and CDR2 FYNNEI. Trimming took 4 bases from V and 8 from J, leaving 9 bases between them. This CDR3 contains 12 residues. The CDR3 region has the DNA TGTGCCAGCAGTGTAACGGGTGATGAGCAGTTCTTC. Residues: CASSVTGDEQFF.

The chain carries TRBV21-1 and TRBJ2-5; TRBD1, the table's D call, lacks a check against the DNA. TRBV21-1 is termed a pseudogene. The CDR3 length is 17 residues. The CDR3 DNA sequence: TGTGCCAGCAGCAAAGCCCCGTTGGCAGGCGAGCAAGAGACCCAGTACTTC. It codes for CASSKAPLAGEQETQYF.

The gene calls are TRBV30 and TRBJ2-5, with 8 nucleotides matching TRBD2. The CDR3 runs 12 residues. Germline CDR1 GTSNPN, CDR2 SVGIG (reference sequence). Trimming took 3 bases from V and 5 from J; bases not matched to a gene: 2. CDR3 protein: CAWRPGGETQYF. The CDR3 DNA is TGTGCCTGGAGGCCGGGGGGGGAGACCCAGTACTTC.

The rearrangement links TRBV9 to TRBJ2-1; 8 bases agree with TRBD2. CDR1 is SGDLS and CDR2 is YYNGEE in the germline V gene. The CDR3 covers 16 residues. The junction had 7 bases not matched to a gene; V was cut back by 2 bases and J by 3 bases. CDR3 amino acids: CASSVGTLAGYNEQFF. The DNA for the CDR3 is TGTGCCAGCAGCGTCGGAACCCTAGCGGGCTACAATGAGCAGTTCTTC.

This chain links TRBV6-1 with TRBJ1-6; D may be TRBD1 (6 bases). The CDR3 sequence is 12 residues long. V lost 3 bases to trimming and J lost 16 bases, with 13 bases between them. CDR1 and CDR2 from the germline V gene are MNHNS and SASEGT. The CDR3 DNA follows: TGTGCCAGCAGTGAGGGTAGGGACATGCTCCACTTT. Its protein is CASSEGRDMLHF.

The chain recombines TRBV11-2 with TRBJ1-1; 7 nucleotides align to TRBD1. This CDR3 is 15 amino acids long. CDR1 and CDR2 (germline): SGHAT, FQNNGV. V shed 1 base and J 2 bases; nucleotides not matched to a gene: 4. As DNA, the CDR3 is TGTGCCAGCAGCTTAGCGGGGACAGCTAACACTGAAGCTTTCTTT. Residues: CASSLAGTANTEAFF.

This chain joins TRBV7-9 and TRBJ2-1, with D uncertain. Trimming shortened V by 5 bases and J by 5 bases, and 7 bases separated the two germline ends. The germline V gene has CDR1 SEHNR and CDR2 FQNEAQ (reference sequence). The CDR3 is 12 residues long. The CDR3 loop reads CASSPGHNEQFF. The CDR3 DNA reads as TGTGCCAGCAGCCCAGGCCACAATGAGCAGTTCTTC.

The V call is TRBV2, the J call TRBJ2-3; 11 bases map to TRBD2. Germline V CDR1 and CDR2: SNHLY, FYNNEI. The CDR3 length is 17 residues. The V gene end was trimmed by 6 bases and the J gene end by 0 bases; junction bases not matched to a gene: 8. CDR3 region: CASSGLAGPPSTDTQYF. CDR3 sequence (DNA): TGTGCCAGCAGCGGACTAGCGGGCCCCCCTAGCACAGATACGCAGTATTTT.

The CDR3 protein is CASSKGPYTEAFF. CDR3 sequence (DNA): TGTGCCAGTAGTAAGGGGCCGTACACTGAAGCTTTCTTT. V and J are TRBV19 and TRBJ1-1; tentative D call: TRBD1 (5 bases). Germline V lookup: CDR1 LNHDA, CDR2 SQIVND (reference sequence). V was trimmed by 4 bases and J by 3 bases, leaving 9 bases between them. The CDR3 has 13 amino acids.

This chain joins TRBV5-4 and TRBJ2-1, with TRBD2 matching over 7 bases. Germline V lookup: CDR1 SGHNT, CDR2 YYREEE (reference sequence). The CDR3 has 15 residues. V lost 2 bases to trimming and J lost 0 bases; unmatched junction nucleotides: 2. The CDR3 DNA follows: TGTGCCAGCAGCTTTGGCGGGAGCTCCTACAATGAGCAGTTCTTC. This encodes CASSFGGSSYNEQFF.

This chain links TRBV28 with TRBJ1-5; D is possibly TRBD1 (5 bases). The CDR3 spans 15 residues. Germline CDR1 and CDR2: MDHEN and SYDVKM. Deletions cut 1 base from V and 2 bases from J, with 9 bases between. For the CDR3, the DNA is TGTGCCAGCAGTTTATCAGGGCCGGGCAATCAGCCCCAGCATTTT. It translates to CASSLSGPGNQPQHF.

V gene TRBV20-1 combines with J gene TRBJ2-5; D possibly corresponds to TRBD2 (6 bases). CDR1 and CDR2 (germline): DFQATT, SNEGSKA (reference sequence). The CDR3 extends over 11 amino acids. Trimming stripped 4 bases from V and 4 bases from J, with 7 bases between. CDR3 loop: CSAMRGETQYF. The CDR3 DNA reads as TGCAGTGCTATGCGGGGAGAGACCCAGTACTTC.

This chain joins TRBV5-4 and TRBJ1-1, with 8 bases aligning to TRBD1. Germline V gene data show CDR1 as SGHNT and CDR2 as YYREEE (reference sequence). Trimming at V came to 1 base and at J to 8 bases, leaving 16 bases not matched to a gene. The CDR3 has 17 residues. CDR3 in DNA: TGTGCCAGCAGCTTGAGGACAGGGCTCACGACAGCAGTCGAAGCTTTCTTT. Translating it yields CASSLRTGLTTAVEAFF.

The genes are TRBV5-1 and TRBJ2-6; 9 bases line up with TRBD1. This CDR3 has 16 amino acids. Trimming removed 4 bases from V and 4 bases from J; junction bases left unmatched: 6. Germline CDR1 is SGHRS and CDR2 is YFSETQ. The CDR3 loop is CASSPGTGSGANVLTF. The CDR3 bases are TGCGCCAGCAGCCCCGGGACAGGGAGCGGGGCCAACGTCCTGACTTTC.

The CDR3 coding sequence is TGTGCCAGCAGCCACCGCTTGGGGACAGGGGGCGAAGCTTTCTTT. Translating it yields CASSHRLGTGGEAFF. This rearrangement joins TRBV14 to TRBJ1-1, with 12 bases lining up with TRBD1. After removal of 3 bases from V and 8 bases from J, the junction contained 7 bases not matched to a gene. The CDR3 totals 15 residues. CDR1 and CDR2 (germline): SGHDN, FVKESK.